The 25 T cell receptor beta chains below come from one sample, sequenced in a study of human T cells and chemical hapten exposure. Stated time point: pre-sensitization, week 0. Treatment meaning: therapeutic diphenylcyclopropenone sensitization with weekly scalp DPC. TCRdb redid the calling of the RACE reads with MiXCR, one entry per CDR3 protein. The sample contains around 92,000 distinct CDR3 sequences, more than 10% of which appear only once. This sample comprised whole blood, obtained in connection with sensitization to the hapten diphenylcyclopropenone (DPC). The origin of the receptors is a woman in her fifties or sixties with alopecia areata. Some clones in this sample may be carry-over from other donors' samples.

The V gene is TRBV19, the J gene TRBJ2-2; a weak D match, TRBD1 (6 bases). Trimming took off 4 bases at V and 7 bases at J, with 13 bases between the two ends. Germline values: CDR1 LNHDA, CDR2 SQIVND (reference sequence). The CDR3 totals 14 residues. This CDR3 reads CASSTGEGSGELFF. The CDR3 coding sequence is TGTGCCAGTAGTACAGGGGAAGGGAGCGGGGAGCTGTTTTTT.

Only a few counts were recorded for this clonotype. The chain combines TRBV30 with TRBJ1-1; TRBD1 is a possible D gene (5 bases). The CDR3 consists of 14 residues. CDR1 and CDR2 from the germline V gene are GTSNPN and SVGIG (reference sequence). Trimming shortened V by 4 bases and J by 1 base, and 13 bases separated the two germline ends. As DNA, the CDR3 is TGTGCCTGGACCGGGACCCGACGGAACACTGAAGCTTTCTTT. Amino acid sequence: CAWTGTRRNTEAFF.

This clonotype was counted between two and nine times. This chain links TRBV6-1 with TRBJ1-1; 10 bases are a match to TRBD1. This CDR3 has 15 residues. J was trimmed by 3 bases and V by 4 bases; bases with no gene match: 5. The germline V gene encodes CDR1 MNHNS and CDR2 SASEGT. CDR3 sequence: CASSARTGGDTEAFF. Written as DNA, the CDR3 is TGTGCCAGCAGTGCGCGGACAGGGGGGGACACTGAAGCTTTCTTT.

The genes are TRBV20-1 and TRBJ1-1; 7 bases align to TRBD1. Trimming cost V 3 bases and J 3 bases; bases outside gene matches: 7. Germline V gene data show CDR1 as DFQATT and CDR2 as SNEGSKA (reference sequence). The CDR3 covers 14 residues. The DNA for the CDR3 is TGCAGTGCTAGGGGGACAGCCTTTGACACTGAAGCTTTCTTT. Translated, it gives CSARGTAFDTEAFF.

This clonotype has ten or more counts. The V gene is TRBV20-1, the J gene TRBJ1-1; D is uncertain. Germline values: CDR1 DFQATT, CDR2 SNEGSKA (reference sequence). Trimming shortened V by 0 bases and J by 0 bases, and 8 bases separated the two germline ends. The CDR3 is 14 amino acids. Here the CDR3 DNA reads TGCAGTGCTAGAGACGGTGGGCTGAACACTGAAGCTTTCTTT. It encodes CSARDGGLNTEAFF.

This clonotype showed up many times. The rearrangement joins TRBV5-1 to TRBJ1-1, with 9 nucleotides matching TRBD1. There are 12 residues in the CDR3. Losses at the gene ends were 4 bases for V and 7 bases for J; bases not matched to a gene: 2. The germline V gene has CDR1 SGHRS and CDR2 YFSETQ. The CDR3 region is CASSEGQGEAFF. In DNA form, the CDR3 reads TGCGCCAGCAGCGAGGGACAGGGTGAAGCTTTCTTT.

In this sample, this clonotype turned up a few times. The J gene is TRBJ1-1, the V gene TRBV6-5; no reliable D call. The CDR3 contains 15 residues. Germline V gene lookup returns CDR1 MNHEY and CDR2 SVGAGI. The V end was cut by 2 bases, the J end by 7 bases, with 17 bases between. CDR3 region: CASSYARAGALEAFF. The CDR3 DNA sequence: TGTGCCAGCAGTTACGCCCGCGCGGGCGCCCTTGAAGCTTTCTTT.

In this sample, this clonotype turned up many times. V is TRBV2 and J is TRBJ2-5, with D possibly being TRBD2 (6 bases). This CDR3 region has 14 residues. Trimming shortened V by 8 bases and J by 5 bases, and 18 bases separated the two germline ends. CDR1 is SNHLY and CDR2 is FYNNEI in the germline V gene. DNA of the CDR3: TGTGCCAGCCTTCTCCAGGGAGGTCGGGAGACCCAGTACTTC. Amino acids: CASLLQGGRETQYF.

This clonotype was recorded a few times. The chain links TRBV7-3 to TRBJ1-1, with a weak D call TRBD1 (5 bases). V shed 5 bases and J shed 3 bases, with 10 bases lying between them. The CDR3 contains 13 residues. CDR1 and CDR2 (germline): SGHTA, FQGTGA. DNA for the CDR3: TGTGCCAGCAGCATGGGGGGGTACACTGAAGCTTTCTTT. Translated, it gives CASSMGGYTEAFF. Full variable domain (outside the CDR3, taken from reference TRBV7-3 and TRBJ1-1): GAGVSQTPSNKVTEKGKYVELRCDPISGHTALYWYRQSLGQGPEFLIYFQGTGAADDSGLPNDRFFAVRPEGSVSTLKIQRTERGDSAVYLCASSMGGYTEAFFGQGTRLTVV.

This sequence joins TRBV6-1 and TRBJ2-3, with D possibly matching TRBD1 (5 bases). Germline lookup yields CDR1 MNHNS and CDR2 SASEGT. V shed 4 bases and J shed 1 base, with 12 bases lying between them. This CDR3 has 15 residues. For the CDR3, the DNA is TGTGCCAGCAGTGGCCAACAGGAACGCACAGATACGCAGTATTTT. Its protein is CASSGQQERTDTQYF.

This clonotype was observed a few times. The rearrangement joins TRBV7-2 to TRBJ2-1; perhaps TRBD1 as D (6 bases). The germline V and J ends were trimmed by 1 base and 4 bases, with 14 bases remaining between them. This CDR3 has 16 residues. The germline gives CDR1 SGHTA, CDR2 FQGNSA. CDR3 sequence: CASSLGFVRGYNEQFF. The CDR3 DNA reads TGTGCCAGCAGCTTAGGTTTTGTTAGGGGGTACAATGAGCAGTTCTTC. The entire variable domain, with the rest obtained from reference TRBV7-2 and TRBJ2-1, is as follows: GAGVSQSPSNKVTEKGKDVELRCDPISGHTALYWYRQSLGQGLEFLIYFQGNSAPDKSGLPSDRFSAERTGGSVSTLTIQRTQQEDSAVYLCASSLGFVRGYNEQFFGPGTRLTVL.

In this sample, this clonotype turned up a few times. J is TRBJ1-6 and V is TRBV15; no clear D gene. CDR3 length equals 13 residues. From germline, CDR1 is LNHNV and CDR2 YYDKDF (reference sequence). The V end lost 0 bases, the J end lost 7 bases, and 4 bases lay between the germline ends. CDR3 DNA sequence: TGTGCCACCAGCAGAGACACGAATTCACCCCTCCACTTT. This encodes CATSRDTNSPLHF.

This clonotype was seen many times. The chain links TRBV19 to TRBJ1-5; possibly TRBD1 for D (5 bases). CDR3 size: 13 residues. The V end was cut by 8 bases, the J end by 2 bases, with 10 bases between. The germline gives CDR1 LNHDA, CDR2 SQIVND (reference sequence). CDR3 nucleotide sequence: TGTGCCAGTCAGGGTATTGGCAATCAGCCCCAGCATTTT. Protein: CASQGIGNQPQHF.

The chain carries TRBV11-2 and TRBJ1-3, with unresolved D. V gave up 5 bases and J gave up 0 bases, with 11 bases separating them. Germline V gene data show CDR1 as SGHAT and CDR2 as FQNNGV. The CDR3 runs to 15 residues. CDR3 in DNA: TGTGCCAGCAGCCCCGGCTACCTCTCTGGAAACACCATATATTTT. It is translated as CASSPGYLSGNTIYF.

This clonotype has a single count. The V call is TRBV11-1, the J call TRBJ2-1; TRBD2 matches at 10 bases. The V segment lost 5 bases and the J segment 2 bases; nucleotides outside the gene matches: 3. CDR3 size: 15 residues. The germline V gene has CDR1 SGHAT and CDR2 FQDESV (reference sequence). This chain's CDR3 is CASSRTSGAYNEQFF. The CDR3 DNA follows: TGTGCCAGCAGCCGCACTAGCGGGGCCTACAATGAGCAGTTCTTC.

This clonotype has a count of ten or more. Written as DNA, the CDR3 is TGTGCCACCAGTGAGCCGGGGACGTACAATGAGCAGTTCTTC. Its protein is CATSEPGTYNEQFF. The genes are TRBV24-1 and TRBJ2-1; D assignment may be TRBD1 or TRBD2 (5 bases each). Trimming left V 4 bases short and J 4 bases short, with 10 bases between. CDR1 KGHDR and CDR2 SFDVKD come from the germline V gene. There are 14 residues in the CDR3.

This clonotype was counted only a few times. The rearrangement uses TRBV5-1 and TRBJ1-1; possibly TRBD1 for D (6 bases). Germline loops: CDR1 SGHRS, CDR2 YFSETQ. V lost 0 bases and J 1 base, leaving 13 bases between the germline ends. This CDR3 region has 16 residues. CDR3 DNA sequence: TGCGCCAGCAGCTTGGTAACAGGGTCAGCGAACACTGAAGCTTTCTTT. Residues: CASSLVTGSANTEAFF.

The V and J genes are TRBV7-9 and TRBJ2-7; 10 nucleotides line up with TRBD1. CDR3 length equals 14 residues. Germline V gene sequence: CDR1 SEHNR, CDR2 FQNEAQ (reference sequence). This CDR3 is CDYAAGQGIYEQYF. The DNA of the CDR3 is TGTGACTACGCGGCGGGACAGGGGATCTACGAGCAGTACTTC.

The chain carries TRBV28 and TRBJ1-4, with TRBD1 matching 9 bases. The CDR3 consists of 15 residues. J was trimmed by 3 bases and V by 4 bases; bases with no gene match: 3. Germline CDR1 and CDR2: MDHEN and SYDVKM. The CDR3 DNA sequence: TGTGCCAGCAGTTCAAGGACAGGGGCTAATGAAAAACTGTTTTTT. The encoded protein is CASSSRTGANEKLFF.

In its sample, this clonotype was seen many times. The chain recombines TRBV6-1 with TRBJ1-2; D call uncertain. This CDR3 region has 13 residues. Between the trimmed V and J ends, which lost 10 bases and 6 bases, there was a span of 18 bases. CDR1 MNHNS and CDR2 SASEGT come from the germline V gene. In nucleotides, the CDR3 is TGTGCCATCAAGATGGAGAGGGCTAATGGCTACACCTTC. Residues: CAIKMERANGYTF.

This clonotype was seen repeatedly, ten times or more. The CDR3 is CASSPGISGANVLTF. CDR3 sequence (DNA): TGTGCCAGCAGTCCCGGGATTTCTGGGGCCAACGTCCTGACTTTC. J is TRBJ2-6 and V is TRBV6-6; TRBD2 is a possible D gene (5 bases). Germline V lookup: CDR1 MNHNY, CDR2 SVGAGI (reference sequence). Trimming took off 5 bases at V and 1 base at J, with 9 bases between the two ends. This CDR3 has 15 amino acids.

V and J are TRBV20-1 and TRBJ1-1, with D possibly matching TRBD1 (5 bases). The V gene lost 6 bases and the J gene lost 4 bases, with 18 bases spanning the gap. Per germline, CDR1 DFQATT and CDR2 SNEGSKA (reference sequence). This CDR3 is 14 amino acids long. The CDR3 coding sequence is TGCAGTGCGGGACCCCAGGGATGGGGCACTGAAGCTTTCTTT. Amino acid sequence: CSAGPQGWGTEAFF.

The chain joins TRBV7-3 to TRBJ1-6, with D unclear. Trimming left V 1 base short and J 9 bases short, with 7 bases between. The CDR3 length is 13 residues. Germline V gene sequence: CDR1 SGHTA, CDR2 FQGTGA. The CDR3 loop reads CASSLIQSSPLHF. The CDR3 bases are TGTGCCAGCAGCTTAATACAGAGTTCACCCCTCCACTTT. Together with reference TRBV7-3 and TRBJ1-6, the CDR3 gives the full variable domain: GAGVSQTPSNKVTEKGKYVELRCDPISGHTALYWYRQSLGQGPEFLIYFQGTGAADDSGLPNDRFFAVRPEGSVSTLKIQRTERGDSAVYLCASSLIQSSPLHFGNGTRLTVT.

This clonotype showed up just a few times. The chain links TRBV5-4 to TRBJ1-1; D unresolved. Trimming cost V 4 bases and J 3 bases, with 10 bases left between them. The CDR3 contains 13 residues. Looked up from germline, CDR1 is SGHNT and CDR2 is YYREEE (reference sequence). Written as DNA, the CDR3 is TGTGCCAGCAGCGCCCTGATTGACACTGAAGCTTTCTTT. Protein: CASSALIDTEAFF. The whole variable domain, filled in from reference TRBV5-4 and TRBJ1-1, reads ETGVTQSPTHLIKTRGQQVTLRCSSQSGHNTVSWYQQALGQGPQFIFQYYREEENGRGNFPPRFSGLQFPNYSSELNVNALELDDSALYLCASSALIDTEAFFGQGTRLTVV.

A few counts support this clonotype. The V gene is TRBV18, the J gene TRBJ1-5, with TRBD1 identical over 7 bases. V gave up 6 bases and J gave up 4 bases; unmatched junction bases: 3. Per the germline V gene, CDR1 is KGHSH and CDR2 is LQKENI. CDR3 length: 13 amino acids. DNA for the CDR3: TGTGCCAGCTCGACAGGGCTAAATCAGCCCCAGCATTTT. As protein: CASSTGLNQPQHF.